This paragraph covers one TCR beta chain sequence. Its antigen is undetermined. This CDR3 is built from 16 residues. V lost 4 bases and J lost 6; bases outside the gene matches: 7. CDR1 is LNHDA, CDR2 SQIVND, per germline (reference sequence). The source of the sample is a study of cytomegalovirus exposure and HLA in healthy donors. The study's findings and limits: CMV serostatus stood as the only immune exposure information on hand. Presence/absence results assume similar sequencing depth per donor, which may not hold. Compared with the roughly 700-donor mean, an Asian-associated ancestry cluster reportedly had fewer N-insertions, according to a later analysis. The authors excluded some V segments, including TRBV6-2 and TRBV6-3, as indistinguishable.

In the PCR, 60 Vbeta and 13 Jbeta primers were used. Sequenced by immunoSEQ multiplex PCR; TCRdb stores in-frame clones only, minus some. The sample has 85,000 to 100,000 clones; 75% to 80% are singletons. This TCR was recovered from a woman in her forties in good health and CMV-seronegative. The J gene is TRBJ2-7, the V gene TRBV19; 15 nucleotides match TRBD2. The source material was PBMCs. For the CDR3, the DNA is TGTGCCAGTAGTACTGGACTAGCGGGGGGGCCGCGCGAGCAGTACTTC. Its protein product is CASSTGLAGGPREQYF.